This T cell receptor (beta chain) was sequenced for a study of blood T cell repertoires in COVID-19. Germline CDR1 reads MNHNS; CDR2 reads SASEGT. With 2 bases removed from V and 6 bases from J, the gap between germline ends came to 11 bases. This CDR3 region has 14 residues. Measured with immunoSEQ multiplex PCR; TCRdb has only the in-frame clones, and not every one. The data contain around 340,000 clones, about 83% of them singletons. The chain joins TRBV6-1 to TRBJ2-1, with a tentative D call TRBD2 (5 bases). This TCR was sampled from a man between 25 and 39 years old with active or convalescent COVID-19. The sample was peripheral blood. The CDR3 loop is CASSEPGLLNEQFF. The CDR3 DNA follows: TGTGCCAGCAGTGAACCCGGACTCCTCAATGAGCAGTTCTTC.